A selection of T cell receptor beta chains follows, all from one sample in a study of radiation and T cells in renal cell carcinoma. TCRdb's copy holds only in-frame clones and misses some; the assay was immunoSEQ multiplex PCR. The table has 160,000 or so clones, about 91% seen once. This material consisted of blood, taken from a patient whose treatment included radiotherapy and nephrectomy. The receptors were sampled from a woman aged 45-59 years with renal cell carcinoma. The CDR3 runs from the conserved cysteine through the conserved F or W. D genes are given only for firm matches. The size entry is marked missing in some rows and otherwise reads once, few, many or a size class.

cdr3_aa,cdr3_nt,v_call,clone_size,d_call,j_call
CASSLSLDVLVW,TGCGCCAGCAGCTTGAGCTTGGACGTCCTTGTCTGG,TRBV5-1,-,-,TRBJ1-1
CASSPDPFYGYTF,TGCGCCAGCAGCCCGGACCCCTTCTATGGCTACACCTTC,TRBV5-1,few,-,TRBJ1-2
CASSVLDSSGNTIYF,TGTGCCAGCAGCGTACTAGACAGCTCTGGAAACACCATATATTTT,TRBV9,-,-,TRBJ1-3
CASSQEELNEKLFF,TGTGCCAGCAGCCAAGAGGAACTTAATGAAAAACTGTTTTTT,TRBV4-2,many,-,TRBJ1-4
CASTPQTQETQYF,TGTGCCAGCACCCCACAGACTCAAGAGACCCAGTACTTC,TRBV6-1,-,-,TRBJ2-5
CASSYARQDYNSPLHF,TGTGCCAGCAGTTACGCCAGGCAGGACTATAATTCACCCCTCCACTTT,TRBV6-5,-,-,TRBJ1-6
CASSQSLNTGELFF,TGTGCCAGTAGCCAGTCCTTGAACACCGGGGAGCTGTTTTTT,TRBV19,-,-,TRBJ2-2
CATTLGQGSPDEQFF,TGTGCCACCACCCTTGGACAGGGGTCTCCAGATGAGCAGTTCTTC,TRBV15,once,TRBD1,TRBJ2-1
CASKSPEAFF,TGCGCCAGCAAATCCCCTGAAGCTTTCTTT,TRBV10-1,-,-,TRBJ1-1
CASSPRISPTGGANTEAFF,TGTGCCAGCTCACCAAGAATATCCCCCACAGGGGGGGCGAACACTGAAGCTTTCTTT,TRBV18,once,TRBD1,TRBJ1-1
CASSVEIAGVAPTDTQYF,TGTGCCAGCAGCGTTGAGATAGCGGGGGTGGCCCCCACAGATACGCAGTATTTT,TRBV9,once,TRBD2,TRBJ2-3
CASSVDRNIANYGYTF,TGTGCCAGTAGTGTGGACAGGAACATAGCTAACTATGGCTACACCTTC,TRBV19,-,TRBD1,TRBJ1-2
CASSGTRAQLYEQYF,TGTGCCAGCAGCGGCACCAGGGCCCAACTCTACGAGCAGTACTTC,TRBV5-5,-,-,TRBJ2-7
CASRALANTIQPQHF,TGTGCCAGTAGGGCCCTGGCGAATACCATTCAGCCCCAGCATTTT,TRBV19,once,-,TRBJ1-5
CASSQGATYNEQFF,TGTGCCAGTTCACAGGGGGCGACCTACAATGAGCAGTTCTTC,TRBV19,-,TRBD1,TRBJ2-1
CRARASPLHF,TGCAGAGCCAGAGCCTCACCCCTCCACTTT,TRBV20-1,-,-,TRBJ1-6
CASSLIRGGLETQYF,TGTGCCAGCAGCTTAATACGGGGGGGCTTAGAGACCCAGTACTTC,TRBV11-2,many,TRBD2,TRBJ2-5
CASSVLGVNSPLHF,TGTGCCAGCAGCGTACTAGGGGTAAATTCACCCCTCCACTTT,TRBV21-1,-,-,TRBJ1-6
CASSDQSSGLAGGYTF,TGTGCCAGCAGTGACCAATCGTCTGGACTGGCCGGTGGCTACACCTTC,TRBV6-1,-,-,TRBJ1-2
CASSKPGRGYEQYF,TGTGCCAGTAGTAAGCCTGGTAGGGGATACGAGCAGTACTTC,TRBV19,-,-,TRBJ2-7
CASSYEGRASPQHF,TGTGCCAGCAGTTACGAAGGACGGGCCTCGCCCCAGCATTTT,TRBV6-6,once,-,TRBJ1-5
CATAVTGRTSYEQYF,TGTGCCACCGCCGTGACGGGGCGAACCTCCTACGAGCAGTACTTC,TRBV6-5,-,-,TRBJ2-7
CASSPRTEASYEQYF,TGTGCCAGCAGCCCCCGGACAGAAGCTTCCTACGAGCAGTACTTC,TRBV7-2,-,-,TRBJ2-7
CASSPRLAPQETQYF,TGTGCTAGCAGCCCCCGTCTCGCCCCCCAAGAGACCCAGTACTTC,TRBV7-7,-,-,TRBJ2-5
CASSPPLRDGGMNTEAFF,TGTGCCAGCTCACCACCGTTGCGAGACGGCGGAATGAACACTGAAGCTTTCTTT,TRBV18,-,-,TRBJ1-1
CASSLTGSRNEKLFF,TGTGCCAGCAGCTTGACAGGGAGTCGAAATGAAAAACTGTTTTTT,TRBV7-3,-,TRBD1,TRBJ1-4
CASRLGTGRKTQYF,TGTGCCAGCAGGTTAGGGACAGGGCGAAAGACCCAGTACTTC,TRBV28,-,TRBD1,TRBJ2-5
CASSQDTGSYEQYF,TGCGCCAGCAGCCAAGATACAGGGTCCTACGAGCAGTACTTC,TRBV4-1,-,-,TRBJ2-7
CATSRDPNYEQYF,TGTGCCACCAGCAGAGACCCCAACTACGAGCAGTACTTC,TRBV15,few,-,TRBJ2-7
CASSNQGAYRYTF,TGTGCCAGTAGTAATCAGGGCGCGTATCGCTACACCTTC,TRBV19,-,-,TRBJ1-2
CASSPTKHAASYNEQFF,TGCGCCAGCAGCCCCACGAAGCACGCGGCCTCCTACAATGAGCAGTTCTTC,TRBV5-1,-,-,TRBJ2-1
CANRGTVFCYEQYF,TGCGCCAACAGGGGGACTGTCTTTTGTTACGAGCAGTACTTC,TRBV10-1,-,TRBD1,TRBJ2-7
CAISESERGGNQPQHF,TGTGCCATCAGTGAGTCGGAAAGGGGAGGCAATCAGCCCCAGCATTTT,TRBV10-3,-,-,TRBJ1-5
CASRWAGFQNEQFF,TGTGCCAGCAGATGGGCAGGGTTTCAGAATGAGCAGTTCTTC,TRBV7-2,-,-,TRBJ2-1
CASSSNGESYEQYF,TGTGCCAGCAGCTCCAACGGGGAGTCCTACGAGCAGTACTTC,TRBV5-6,-,-,TRBJ2-7
CASSLVPGGGGNTIYF,TGTGCCAGCAGCTTAGTTCCAGGGGGGGGTGGAAACACCATATATTTT,TRBV7-2,-,TRBD1,TRBJ1-3
CASSFGISGLDSYEQYF,TGTGCCAGCAGCTTTGGGATCTCTGGACTCGATTCCTACGAGCAGTACTTC,TRBV7-8,-,-,TRBJ2-7
CASSEYQDRDYGYTF,TGTGCCAGCAGTGAATACCAGGACAGGGACTATGGCTACACCTTC,TRBV25-1,-,TRBD1,TRBJ1-2
CASSLSGGETQYF,TGCGCCAGCAGCTTGTCAGGGGGCGAGACCCAGTACTTC,TRBV5-1,-,TRBD1,TRBJ2-5
CASSELQGSQPQHF,TGTGCCAGCAGTGAATTGCAGGGCAGTCAGCCCCAGCATTTT,TRBV6-1,-,-,TRBJ1-5
CASSLRFEVDIGQGTTDTQYF,TGTGCCAGCAGCCTAAGATTTGAAGTAGACATTGGACAGGGGACCACAGATACGCAGTATTTT,TRBV14,once,TRBD1,TRBJ2-3
CATFTTHKEGRWGYTF,TGTGCCACCTTCACGACCCACAAGGAAGGGAGGTGGGGCTACACCTTC,TRBV11-2,once,-,TRBJ1-2
CASSATGTSGGRTQYF,TGTGCCAGCAGCGCAACCGGGACTAGCGGGGGGAGGACGCAGTATTTT,TRBV5-6,-,TRBD2,TRBJ2-3
CASSISGNSNQPQHF,TGTGCCAGTAGTATATCAGGGAATAGCAATCAGCCCCAGCATTTT,TRBV19,-,-,TRBJ1-5
CASSLVSTDAQETQYF,TGCGCCAGCAGCTTGGTTTCCACGGATGCTCAAGAGACCCAGTACTTC,TRBV5-1,-,-,TRBJ2-5
CASSMVSGGKHGYTF,TGCGCCAGCAGCATGGTGTCAGGGGGCAAACATGGCTACACCTTC,TRBV5-1,-,TRBD1,TRBJ1-2
CASSRQVNTEAFF,TGTGCCAGTAGTAGGCAGGTAAACACTGAAGCTTTCTTT,TRBV19,few,-,TRBJ1-1
CASSPRQGKETQYF,TGTGCCAGCAGCCCACGACAGGGAAAAGAGACCCAGTACTTC,TRBV5-6,-,TRBD1,TRBJ2-5
CASSLGTSHQETQYF,TGCGCCAGCAGCTTGGGGACTAGCCACCAAGAGACCCAGTACTTC,TRBV5-1,-,TRBD2,TRBJ2-5
CASSQGGGSQETQYF,TGTGCCAGCAGCCAAGGGGGCGGGTCCCAAGAGACCCAGTACTTC,TRBV4-2,-,-,TRBJ2-5
CASSPRQGVGYGYTF,TGTGCCAGCAGTCCGCGACAGGGGGTAGGCTATGGCTACACCTTC,TRBV6-4,-,TRBD1,TRBJ1-2
CASSYRGSWNTGELFF,TGTGCCAGCAGTTACCGCGGAAGCTGGAACACCGGGGAGCTGTTTTTT,TRBV6-5,-,-,TRBJ2-2
CASSLSGQGLNLEAFF,TGTGCCAGCAGTTTATCGGGCCAGGGATTGAATTTAGAAGCTTTCTTT,TRBV27,-,-,TRBJ1-1
CAWSVQSPPYEQYF,TGTGCCTGGAGTGTACAGTCCCCTCCCTACGAGCAGTACTTC,TRBV30,-,-,TRBJ2-7
CASSVASGYTF,TGTGCCAGCAGCGTAGCATCTGGCTACACCTTC,TRBV9,-,-,TRBJ1-2
CSVDDRAYGYTF,TGCAGCGTTGACGACAGGGCCTATGGCTACACCTTC,TRBV29-1,-,TRBD1,TRBJ1-2